The next 30 T cell receptor beta chains were all read from a single sample in a study of OX40 agonist ivuxolimab in advanced cancers. Clones were sequenced by immunoSEQ multiplex PCR, and TCRdb holds only the in-frame ones, with some missing. The sample contains tens of thousands of clones, approximately 90% of which appear only once. This specimen was CD4+ or CD8+ T cells sorted from blood, taken in a trial of the OX40 agonist ivuxolimab. Receptors were obtained from an adult with an advanced solid tumor such as melanoma, head and neck, liver or kidney cancer.

This clone occurred once. This sequence joins TRBV2 and TRBJ2-4, with D perhaps being TRBD1 or TRBD2 (6 bases each). There are 10 residues in the CDR3. Trimming took off 4 bases at V and 13 bases at J, with 8 bases between the two ends. Germline loops: CDR1 SNHLY, CDR2 FYNNEI. CDR3 region: CASSGGAQYF. The CDR3 nucleotides read TGTGCCAGCAGTGGGGGGGCCCAGTACTTC. Drawing the rest from reference TRBV2 and TRBJ2-4, the complete variable domain is EPEVTQTPSHQVTQMGQEVILRCVPISNHLYFYWYRQILGQKVEFLVSFYNNEISEKSEIFDDQFSVERPDGSNFTLKIRSTKLEDSAMYFCASSGGAQYFGAGTRLSVL.

The chain is built from TRBV9 and TRBJ2-7; the match to TRBD1 covers 8 bases. Germline lookup yields CDR1 SGDLS and CDR2 YYNGEE. CDR3 length: 15 amino acids. The V segment lost 4 bases and the J segment 6 bases; nucleotides outside the gene matches: 12. The CDR3 here is CASSPGTGLEGEQYF. CDR3 nucleotide sequence: TGTGCCAGCAGCCCCGGGACAGGCCTGGAGGGCGAGCAGTACTTC.

This clone was counted a single time. The chain carries TRBV28 and TRBJ1-5; D gene unclear. The V gene's germline CDR1 is MDHEN and CDR2 SYDVKM. This CDR3 contains 15 residues. The germline V and J ends were trimmed by 6 bases and 0 bases, with 12 bases remaining between them. CDR3 bases: TGTGCCAGCAGATCCAGGTCTCATAGCAATCAGCCCCAGCATTTT. It translates to CASRSRSHSNQPQHF.

The CDR3 spells CASSRQSTYQETQYF. The CDR3 DNA follows: TGTGCCAGCAGCAGACAGAGTACCTACCAAGAGACCCAGTACTTC. The chain links TRBV2 to TRBJ2-5, with a tentative D call TRBD1 (5 bases). Trimming stripped 6 bases from V and 0 bases from J, with 14 bases between. This CDR3 is built from 15 residues. Germline V gene lookup returns CDR1 SNHLY and CDR2 FYNNEI.

The J gene is TRBJ1-2, the V gene TRBV19; 7 bases align to TRBD1. The V and J ends lost 4 bases and 5 bases, in that order; junction bases with no gene match: 10. The CDR3 runs to 15 residues. Germline CDR1 and CDR2: LNHDA and SQIVND (reference sequence). The CDR3 DNA reads as TGTGCCAGTAGTAGGCATTCGACAGGGAGGTATGGCTACACCTTC. Its translation: CASSRHSTGRYGYTF.

The chain has TRBV7-9 and TRBJ2-1; 8 nucleotides match TRBD1. The J segment lost 10 bases and the V segment lost 5 bases, leaving 10 bases of the junction unmatched. CDR1 and CDR2 from the germline V gene are SEHNR and FQNEAQ (reference sequence). This CDR3 region has 14 residues. As DNA, the CDR3 is TGTGCCAGCAGCCCTCTCGGGACAGGTAGGGAGCAGTTCTTC. It translates to CASSPLGTGREQFF.

The chain carries TRBV5-1 and TRBJ1-2; 9 bases line up with TRBD1. V gave up 4 bases and J gave up 8 bases; unmatched junction bases: 12. This CDR3 has 15 amino acids. Germline V gene lookup returns CDR1 SGHRS and CDR2 YFSETQ. For the CDR3, the DNA is TGCGCCAGCAGCGGGGGGACAGGGCTAAGCAACGGCTACACCTTC. The encoded protein is CASSGGTGLSNGYTF.

This rearrangement joins TRBV27 to TRBJ1-5; 11 bases are a match to TRBD1. CDR1 and CDR2 (germline): MNHEY, SMNVEV (reference sequence). The length of the CDR3 is 17 residues. V gave up 6 bases and J gave up 4 bases; unmatched junction bases: 11. The CDR3 loop is CASSPAGQGARNQPQHF. In DNA, the CDR3 is TGTGCCAGCAGCCCTGCCGGACAGGGGGCGCGAAATCAGCCCCAGCATTTT.

The chain links TRBV5-1 to TRBJ2-1; D unresolved. V lost 4 bases to trimming and J lost 0 bases, with 11 bases between them. The germline V gene encodes CDR1 SGHRS and CDR2 YFSETQ. The CDR3 is 15 residues long. The CDR3 loop reads CASSDTGPSYNEQFF. In DNA, the CDR3 is TGCGCCAGCAGCGACACCGGGCCCTCCTACAATGAGCAGTTCTTC.

This rearrangement joins TRBV19 to TRBJ2-7; 8 bases are shared with TRBD1. CDR1 and CDR2 (germline): LNHDA, SQIVND (reference sequence). The CDR3 is 14 residues long. J lost 2 bases, V lost 5 bases, and 5 bases had no gene match. CDR3 sequence (DNA): TGTGCCAGTAGTGCGGGGACAGGTACCTACGAGCAGTACTTC. The encoded protein is CASSAGTGTYEQYF.

The V gene is TRBV11-3, the J gene TRBJ2-1; the match to TRBD1 covers 11 bases. J gave up 8 bases and V 3 bases, and 6 bases lay outside the gene matches. Germline assignment: CDR1 SGHNT and CDR2 YENEEA. CDR3 length: 15 residues. The CDR3: CASSLGTGGYYEQFF. The CDR3 DNA follows: TGTGCCAGCAGCTTGGGGACAGGGGGGTATTATGAGCAGTTCTTC.

The rearrangement links TRBV7-2 to TRBJ2-5; D not resolved. The V end lost 0 bases, the J end lost 5 bases, and 7 bases lay between the germline ends. Per germline, CDR1 SGHTA and CDR2 FQGNSA. The CDR3 is made up of 13 amino acids. The CDR3: CASSLAGSETQYF. The DNA of the CDR3 is TGTGCCAGCAGCTTAGCTGGGTCCGAGACCCAGTACTTC.

The chain has TRBV25-1 and TRBJ1-3; TRBD1 is a possible D gene (6 bases). Germline V gene data show CDR1 as MGHDK and CDR2 as SYGVNS. V shed 6 bases and J shed 7 bases, with 13 bases lying between them. The CDR3 has 13 residues. In DNA form, the CDR3 reads TGTGCCAGCAGAAGGGGGTTCGAGAACACCATATATTTT. Protein sequence: CASRRGFENTIYF.

The sample holds a few counts of this clone. The chain couples TRBV7-3 to TRBJ1-5, with D perhaps TRBD1 (5 bases). The CDR3 runs to 13 residues. CDR1 is SGHTA, CDR2 FQGTGA, per germline. V lost 5 bases and J 3 bases, leaving 8 bases between the germline ends. CDR3 sequence: CASSTGPNQPQHF. CDR3 sequence (DNA): TGTGCCAGCAGCACAGGACCCAATCAGCCCCAGCATTTT.

V gene TRBV28 combines with J gene TRBJ2-3; the D is unclear. The V end lost 5 bases, the J end lost 0 bases, and 12 bases lay between the germline ends. The CDR3 is made up of 15 amino acids. Germline V gene lookup returns CDR1 MDHEN and CDR2 SYDVKM. DNA for the CDR3: TGTGCCAGCAGTAACCCTCCCAGAAGCACAGATACGCAGTATTTT. Translated, it gives CASSNPPRSTDTQYF. Together with reference TRBV28 and TRBJ2-3, the CDR3 gives the full variable domain: DVKVTQSSRYLVKRTGEKVFLECVQDMDHENMFWYRQDPGLGLRLIYFSYDVKMKEKGDIPEGYSVSREKKERFSLILESASTNQTSMYLCASSNPPRSTDTQYFGPGTRLTVL.

The chain's CDR3 is CASSPGANYGYTF. As DNA, the CDR3 is TGTGCCAGCTCCCCAGGTGCGAACTATGGCTACACCTTC. The rearrangement uses TRBV18 and TRBJ1-2, with D hard to call. The ends were cut back, 6 bases at V and 2 bases at J, with 10 bases in the middle. The CDR3 extends over 13 amino acids. CDR1 and CDR2 from the germline V gene are KGHSH and LQKENI.

The CDR3 region is CASSSKTLHF. DNA for the CDR3: TGTGCCAGCAGCTCCAAGACCCTCCACTTT. This chain uses TRBV7-6 with TRBJ1-6; D is unresolved. The germline V gene encodes CDR1 SGHVS and CDR2 FNYEAQ. The CDR3 loop spans 10 amino acids. The V end was cut by 4 bases, the J end by 14 bases, with 6 bases between.

J is TRBJ1-2 and V is TRBV5-1, with 9 bases identical to TRBD1. The J segment lost 4 bases and the V segment lost 4 bases, leaving 5 bases of the junction unmatched. The CDR3 has 14 residues. CDR1 SGHRS and CDR2 YFSETQ come from the germline V gene. DNA for the CDR3: TGCGCCAGCAGCCCGGGGGACAGGGTCTATGGCTACACCTTC. This translates into CASSPGDRVYGYTF.

The chain combines TRBV7-8 with TRBJ1-2; no definite D call. CDR1 is SGHVS, CDR2 FQNEAQ, per germline. V was cut by 6 bases and J by 4 bases, with 9 bases left in between. The CDR3 runs 12 residues. As DNA, the CDR3 is TGTGCCAGCAGGGACGGAGTCTATGGCTACACCTTC. It translates to CASRDGVYGYTF.

The DNA of the CDR3 is TGTGCCAGCAGTCAACCCCGGGTCAGCGGCTATGGCTACACCTTC. Protein product: CASSQPRVSGYGYTF. The chain combines TRBV28 with TRBJ1-2; no firm D call. This CDR3 is 15 amino acids long. Germline assignment: CDR1 MDHEN and CDR2 SYDVKM. Trimming removed 5 bases at V and 4 bases at J, with 17 bases between.

V and J are TRBV28 and TRBJ2-1; TRBD2 agrees at 13 bases. V was pared by 3 bases and J by 6 bases, with 2 bases of the junction left unmatched. Germline V gives CDR1 MDHEN, CDR2 SYDVKM. The CDR3 spans 15 residues. CDR3 sequence: CASSLRTSGSNEQFF. DNA for the CDR3: TGTGCCAGCAGTTTGAGGACTAGCGGGAGCAATGAGCAGTTCTTC.

The V gene is TRBV4-1, the J gene TRBJ1-2; 12 nucleotides align to TRBD1. The V segment lost 4 bases and the J segment 2 bases; nucleotides outside the gene matches: 8. The CDR3 has 17 residues. Germline CDR1 and CDR2: MGHRA and YSYEKL. The CDR3 nucleotides are TGCGCCAGCAGCCGCGCCGGGACAGGGGGCACCAACTATGGCTACACCTTC. Encoded protein: CASSRAGTGGTNYGYTF.

The chain employs TRBV5-1 and TRBJ1-2; D is uncertain. CDR1 and CDR2 from the germline V gene are SGHRS and YFSETQ. Trimming took 0 bases from V and 1 from J, leaving 7 bases between them. This CDR3 has 14 residues. CDR3 bases: TGCGCCAGCAGCTTGGGTTCGGGTAACTATGGCTACACCTTC. Residues: CASSLGSGNYGYTF.

The chain couples TRBV11-2 to TRBJ2-2; D uncertain. The CDR3 has 17 residues. Germline CDR1 SGHAT, CDR2 FQNNGV. V shed 4 bases and J shed 3 bases, with 18 bases lying between them. The CDR3 DNA reads as TGTGCCAGCAGCTCTCGATTTAGGCGCCGGGACACCGGGGAGCTGTTTTTT. Protein sequence: CASSSRFRRRDTGELFF. The whole variable domain, remainder taken from reference TRBV11-2 and TRBJ2-2, is EAGVAQSPRYKIIEKRQSVAFWCNPISGHATLYWYQQILGQGPKLLIQFQNNGVVDDSQLPKDRFSAERLKGVDSTLKIQPAKLEDSAVYLCASSSRFRRRDTGELFFGEGSRLTVL.

This chain links TRBV10-3 with TRBJ1-1; a weak D match, TRBD1 (6 bases). Germline V gene lookup returns CDR1 ENHRY and CDR2 SYGVKD. V lost 6 bases to trimming and J lost 0 bases, with 11 bases between them. The CDR3 consists of 14 residues. The CDR3 sequence is CAIRPTGMNTEAFF. For the CDR3, the DNA is TGTGCCATCAGGCCGACAGGAATGAACACTGAAGCTTTCTTT.

V and J are TRBV7-9 and TRBJ2-7; D might be TRBD1 or TRBD2, each matching 6 bases. Germline lookup yields CDR1 SEHNR and CDR2 FQNEAQ (reference sequence). V shed 3 bases and J shed 2 bases, with 17 bases lying between them. This CDR3 spans 16 amino acids. DNA for the CDR3: TGTGCCAGCAGCTTCAGCGCGGGGACAAATACCTACGAGCAGTACTTC. Protein sequence: CASSFSAGTNTYEQYF.

The V and J genes are TRBV28 and TRBJ2-7, with 8 bases matching TRBD1. CDR1 and CDR2 (germline): MDHEN, SYDVKM. This CDR3 comprises 16 residues. V lost 5 bases to trimming and J lost 7 bases; unmatched junction nucleotides: 16. CDR3 sequence: CASSPPGQGSGGEQYF. The CDR3 nucleotides are TGTGCCAGCAGTCCCCCCGGACAGGGTTCCGGAGGGGAGCAGTACTTC.

The chain recombines TRBV2 with TRBJ2-3; possible D gene TRBD2, 6 bases. Trimming removed 3 bases at V and 0 bases at J, with 7 bases between. Germline V gives CDR1 SNHLY, CDR2 FYNNEI. The CDR3 loop spans 14 amino acids. The CDR3 sequence: CASSDRGSTDTQYF. CDR3 DNA: TGTGCCAGCAGTGATCGGGGGAGCACAGATACGCAGTATTTT.

This clone has just one count. The V gene is TRBV6-5, the J gene TRBJ2-4; D ambiguous. V was cut by 0 bases and J by 9 bases, with 3 bases left in between. Germline V gene lookup returns CDR1 MNHEY and CDR2 SVGAGI. This CDR3 spans 11 amino acids. The CDR3 DNA follows: TGTGCCAGCAGTTACTCTTCCATTCAGTACTTC. Protein sequence: CASSYSSIQYF.

This clone was found once. The V call is TRBV6-1, the J call TRBJ2-1; D call uncertain. Trimming left V 8 bases short and J 4 bases short, with 9 bases between. The CDR3 has 12 residues. Germline V CDR1 and CDR2: MNHNS, SASEGT. CDR3 protein: CASREDYNEQFF. CDR3 DNA sequence: TGTGCCAGCCGAGAGGATTACAATGAGCAGTTCTTC.